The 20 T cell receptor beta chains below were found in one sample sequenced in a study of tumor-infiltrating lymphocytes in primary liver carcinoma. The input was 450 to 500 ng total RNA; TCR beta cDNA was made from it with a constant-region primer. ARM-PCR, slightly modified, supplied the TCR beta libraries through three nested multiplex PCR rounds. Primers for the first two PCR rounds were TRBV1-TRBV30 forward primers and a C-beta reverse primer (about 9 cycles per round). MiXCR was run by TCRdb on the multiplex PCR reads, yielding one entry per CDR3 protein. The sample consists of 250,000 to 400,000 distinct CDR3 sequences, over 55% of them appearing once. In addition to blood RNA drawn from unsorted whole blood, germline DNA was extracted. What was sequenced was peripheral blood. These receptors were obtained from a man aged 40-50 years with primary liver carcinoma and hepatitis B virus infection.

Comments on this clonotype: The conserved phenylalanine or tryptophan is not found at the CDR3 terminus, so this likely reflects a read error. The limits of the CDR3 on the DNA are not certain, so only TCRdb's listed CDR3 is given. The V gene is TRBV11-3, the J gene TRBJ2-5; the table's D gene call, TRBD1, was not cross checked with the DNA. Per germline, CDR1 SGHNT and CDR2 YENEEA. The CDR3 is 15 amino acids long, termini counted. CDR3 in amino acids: CASSLGTGERETEYI.

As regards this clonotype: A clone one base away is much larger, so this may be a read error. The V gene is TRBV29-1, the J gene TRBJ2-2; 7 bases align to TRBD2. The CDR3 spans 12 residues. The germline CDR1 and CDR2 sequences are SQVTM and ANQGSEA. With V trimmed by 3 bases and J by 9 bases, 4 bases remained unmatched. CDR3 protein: CSVEGGTRELFF. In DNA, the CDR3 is TGCAGCGTTGAGGGGGGGACCCGGGAGCTGTTTTTT.

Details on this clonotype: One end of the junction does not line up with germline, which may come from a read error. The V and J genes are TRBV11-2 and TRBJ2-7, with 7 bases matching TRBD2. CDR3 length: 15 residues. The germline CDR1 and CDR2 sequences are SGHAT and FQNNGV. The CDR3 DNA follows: TGTGCCAACAGCTTGAGAACCGGGGAGGGCTACGAGCAGTACTTC. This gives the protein CANSLRTGEGYEQYF.

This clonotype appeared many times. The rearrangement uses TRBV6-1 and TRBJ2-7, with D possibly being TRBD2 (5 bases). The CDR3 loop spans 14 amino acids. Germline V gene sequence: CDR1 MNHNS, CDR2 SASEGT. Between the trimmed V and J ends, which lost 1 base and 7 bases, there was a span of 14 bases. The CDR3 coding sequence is TGTGCCAGCAGTGAAGTAGCGAATCCGGTAGAGCAGTACTTC. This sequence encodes CASSEVANPVEQYF.

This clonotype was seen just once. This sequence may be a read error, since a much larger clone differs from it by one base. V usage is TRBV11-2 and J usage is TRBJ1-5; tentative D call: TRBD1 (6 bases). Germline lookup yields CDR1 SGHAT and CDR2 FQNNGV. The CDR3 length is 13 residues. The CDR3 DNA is TGTGCCAGCATCTTAAGAGGGGGGCAGCCCCAGCATTTT. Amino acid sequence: CASILRGGQPQHF.

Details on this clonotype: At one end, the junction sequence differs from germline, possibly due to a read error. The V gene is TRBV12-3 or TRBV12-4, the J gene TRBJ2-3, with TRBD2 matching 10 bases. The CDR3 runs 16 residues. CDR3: CTSSLRLAGATDTQYF. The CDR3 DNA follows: TGTACCAGCAGTTTAAGACTAGCGGGTGCCACAGATACGCAGTATTTT.

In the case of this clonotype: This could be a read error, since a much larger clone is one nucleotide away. The CDR3 sequence is CASSLYGVGTGELFF. The CDR3 DNA follows: TGTGCCAGCAGTTTGTACGGGGTCGGTACCGGGGAGCTGTTTTTT. This chain joins TRBV28 and TRBJ2-2; possibly TRBD2 for D (5 bases). The germline CDR1 and CDR2 sequences are MDHEN and SYDVKM. Trimming left V 3 bases short and J 5 bases short, with 13 bases between. This CDR3 is 15 amino acids long. The full variable domain, rest sourced from reference TRBV28 and TRBJ2-2, is DVKVTQSSRYLVKRTGEKVFLECVQDMDHENMFWYRQDPGLGLRLIYFSYDVKMKEKGDIPEGYSVSREKKERFSLILESASTNQTSMYLCASSLYGVGTGELFFGEGSRLTVL.

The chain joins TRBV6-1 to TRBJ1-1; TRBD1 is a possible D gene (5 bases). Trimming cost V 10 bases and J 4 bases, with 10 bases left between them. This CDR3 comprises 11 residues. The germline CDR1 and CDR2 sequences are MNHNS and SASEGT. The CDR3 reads CATQGVTEAFF. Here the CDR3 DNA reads TGTGCCACCCAGGGAGTCACTGAAGCTTTCTTT.

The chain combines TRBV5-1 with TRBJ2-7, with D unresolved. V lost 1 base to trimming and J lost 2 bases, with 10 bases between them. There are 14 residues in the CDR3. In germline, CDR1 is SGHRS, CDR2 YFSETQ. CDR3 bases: TGCGCCAGCAGCTTGTTGCAGACAACCTACGAGCAGTACTTC. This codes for CASSLLQTTYEQYF. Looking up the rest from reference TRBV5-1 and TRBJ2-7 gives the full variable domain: KAGVTQTPRYLIKTRGQQVTLSCSPISGHRSVSWYQQTPGQGLQFLFEYFSETQRNKGNFPGRFSGRQFSNSRSEMNVSTLELGDSALYLCASSLLQTTYEQYFGPGTRLTVT.

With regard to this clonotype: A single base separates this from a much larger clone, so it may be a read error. The CDR3: CVSSYGDSYGYTF. The CDR3 DNA reads TGTGTCAGCAGTTATGGCGACAGCTATGGCTACACCTTC. The J gene is TRBJ1-2, the V gene TRBV6-5; D is possibly TRBD1 (5 bases). Germline V CDR1 and CDR2: MNHEY, SVGAGI. The CDR3 runs 13 residues.

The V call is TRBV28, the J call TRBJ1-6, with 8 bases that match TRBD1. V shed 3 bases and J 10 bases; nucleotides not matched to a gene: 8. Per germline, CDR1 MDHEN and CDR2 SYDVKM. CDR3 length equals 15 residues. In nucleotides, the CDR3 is TGTGCCAGCAGTTTTGACCGACAGGGGTACTCACCCCTCCACTTT. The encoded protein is CASSFDRQGYSPLHF.

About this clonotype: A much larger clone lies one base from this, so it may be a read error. As DNA, the CDR3 is TGTGCCAGCAGTCACAGGACAGGCATTGAGCAGTTCTTC. Translation gives CASSHRTGIEQFF. V and J are TRBV6-1 and TRBJ2-1; 7 bases are a match to TRBD1. There are 13 residues in the CDR3. The germline CDR1 and CDR2 sequences are MNHNS and SASEGT. J gave up 9 bases and V 5 bases, and 7 bases lay outside the gene matches.

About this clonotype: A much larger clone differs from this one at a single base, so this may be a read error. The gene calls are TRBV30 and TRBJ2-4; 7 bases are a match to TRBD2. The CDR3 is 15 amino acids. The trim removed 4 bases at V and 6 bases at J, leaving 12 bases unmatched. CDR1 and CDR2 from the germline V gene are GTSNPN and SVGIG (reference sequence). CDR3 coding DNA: TGTGCCTGGAATGACGGGGGGTCAAGGGGAAACATTCAGTACTTC. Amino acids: CAWNDGGSRGNIQYF.

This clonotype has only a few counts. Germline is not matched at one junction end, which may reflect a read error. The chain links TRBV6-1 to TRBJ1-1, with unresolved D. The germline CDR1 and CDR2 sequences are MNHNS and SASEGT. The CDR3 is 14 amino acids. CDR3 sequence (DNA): TGTGCCAGTAGTGAAGTTTGGGGAGGCACTGAAGCTTTCTTT. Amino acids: CASSEVWGGTEAFF.

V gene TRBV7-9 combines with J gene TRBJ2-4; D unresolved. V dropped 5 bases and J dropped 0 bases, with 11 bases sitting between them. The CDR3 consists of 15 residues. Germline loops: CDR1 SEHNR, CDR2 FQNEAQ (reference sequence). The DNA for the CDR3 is TGTGCCAGCAGCCCTCCTGCTATAGCCAAAAACATTCAGTACTTC. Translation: CASSPPAIAKNIQYF.

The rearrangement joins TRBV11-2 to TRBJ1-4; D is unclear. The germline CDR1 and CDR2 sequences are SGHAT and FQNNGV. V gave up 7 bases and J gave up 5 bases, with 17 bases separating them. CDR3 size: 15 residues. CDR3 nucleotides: TGTGCCAGCAACGTGCGGGGTAACTGGAATGAAAAACTGTTTTTT. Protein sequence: CASNVRGNWNEKLFF.

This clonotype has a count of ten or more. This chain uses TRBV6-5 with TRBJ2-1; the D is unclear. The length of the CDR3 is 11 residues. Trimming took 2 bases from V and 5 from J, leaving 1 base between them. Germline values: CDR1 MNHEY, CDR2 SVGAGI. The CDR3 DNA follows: TGTGCCAGCAGTTACAACAATGAGCAGTTCTTC. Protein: CASSYNNEQFF.

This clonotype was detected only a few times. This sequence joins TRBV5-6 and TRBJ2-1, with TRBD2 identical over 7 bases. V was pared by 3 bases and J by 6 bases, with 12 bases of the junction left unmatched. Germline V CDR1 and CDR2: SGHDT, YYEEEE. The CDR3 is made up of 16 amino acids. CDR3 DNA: TGTGCCAGCAGCTATGCATCGGGAGCGGGGCGCAATGAGCAGTTCTTC. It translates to CASSYASGAGRNEQFF.

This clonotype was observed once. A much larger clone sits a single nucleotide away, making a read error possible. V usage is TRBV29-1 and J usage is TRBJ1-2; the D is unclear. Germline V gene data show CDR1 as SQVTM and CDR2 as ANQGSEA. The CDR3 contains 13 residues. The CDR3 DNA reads TGCAGCGTCGAGAACCGCGAGGCATATGGCTACGCCTTC. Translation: CSVENREAYGYAF.

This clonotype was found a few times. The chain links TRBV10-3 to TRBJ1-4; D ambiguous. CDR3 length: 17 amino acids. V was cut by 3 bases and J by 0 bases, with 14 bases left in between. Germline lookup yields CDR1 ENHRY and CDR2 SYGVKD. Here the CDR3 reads CAISDPGKAATNEKLFF. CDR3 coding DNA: TGTGCCATCAGTGACCCTGGGAAAGCGGCAACTAATGAAAAACTGTTTTTT.